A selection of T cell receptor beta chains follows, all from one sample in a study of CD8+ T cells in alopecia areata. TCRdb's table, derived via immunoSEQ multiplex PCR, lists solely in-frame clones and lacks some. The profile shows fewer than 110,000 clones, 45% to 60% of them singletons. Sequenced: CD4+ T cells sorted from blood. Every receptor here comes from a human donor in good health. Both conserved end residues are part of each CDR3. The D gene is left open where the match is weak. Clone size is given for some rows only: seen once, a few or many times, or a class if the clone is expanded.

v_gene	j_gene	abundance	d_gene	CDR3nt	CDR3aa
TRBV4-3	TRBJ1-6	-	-	TGCGCCAGCAGCCAAGCTCCCCGTGGTCCGGAAAACTATAATTCACCCCTCCACTTT	CASSQAPRGPENYNSPLHF
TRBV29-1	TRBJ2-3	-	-	TGCAGCGTCAGGGTAGGGGACACAGATACGCAGTATTTT	CSVRVGDTDTQYF
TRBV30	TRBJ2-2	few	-	TGTGGGTGGGGCTTAAACACCGGGGAGCTGTTTTTT	CGWGLNTGELFF
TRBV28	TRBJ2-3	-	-	TGTGCCAGCAGTTTGTCCGGGCCCCAAAATACGCAGTATTTT	CASSLSGPQNTQYF
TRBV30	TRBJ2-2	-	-	TGTGCCCGATGGCGGTCAGACACCGGGGAGCTGTTTTTT	CARWRSDTGELFF
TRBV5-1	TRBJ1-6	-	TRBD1	TGCGCCAGCAGCCCGGGGACAGGGTACAATTCACCCCTCCACTTT	CASSPGTGYNSPLHF
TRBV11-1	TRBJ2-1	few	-	TGTGCCAGCAGCTTAGCAGGGCTGGGCAATGAGCAGTTCTTC	CASSLAGLGNEQFF
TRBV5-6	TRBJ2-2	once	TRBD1	TGTGCCAGCAGCACGGACAGGGCGGTCGGGGAGCTGTTTTTT	CASSTDRAVGELFF
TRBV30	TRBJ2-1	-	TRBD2	TGTGCCTGGAGTCTCACTAGCGTAGGGGAGCAGTTCTTC	CAWSLTSVGEQFF
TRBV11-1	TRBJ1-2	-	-	TGTGCCAGCAGCCGAGTCTCGGACAGTAACTATGGCTACACCTTC	CASSRVSDSNYGYTF
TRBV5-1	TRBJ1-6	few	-	TGCGCCAGCAGCTTCTGGGGTAGATCACCCCTCCACTTT	CASSFWGRSPLHF
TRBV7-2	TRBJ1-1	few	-	TGTGCCAGCAGCTTGTTAGGGTACACTGAAGCTTTCTTT	CASSLLGYTEAFF
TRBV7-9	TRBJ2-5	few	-	TGTGCCAGCACCCCAACGAGGACTGCACAAATTTTAGTGACCCAGTACTTC	CASTPTRTAQILVTQYF
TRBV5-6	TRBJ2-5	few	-	TGTGCCAGCAGCACGTACCAAGAGACCCAGTACTTC	CASSTYQETQYF
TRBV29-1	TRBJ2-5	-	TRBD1	TGCAGCGTTGGGGACAGTCGTTGGGAGACCCAGTACTTC	CSVGDSRWETQYF
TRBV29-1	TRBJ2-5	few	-	TGCAGCGTTGAGGACTGGAAAAAAGAGACCCAGTACTTC	CSVEDWKKETQYF
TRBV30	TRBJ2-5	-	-	TGTGCCTGGAGTGTAGAGACCCAGTACTTC	CAWSVETQYF
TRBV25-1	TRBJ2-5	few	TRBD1	TGTGCCAGCAGTCCCCCTTACAGGGGGTTAGGGGAGACCCAGTACTTC	CASSPPYRGLGETQYF
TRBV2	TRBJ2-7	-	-	TGTGCCAGCAGCTACTCCTACGAGCAGTACTTC	CASSYSYEQYF
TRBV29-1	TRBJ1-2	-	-	TGCAGCGTTGCGGTCCACAACCAGTATGGCTACACCTTC	CSVAVHNQYGYTF
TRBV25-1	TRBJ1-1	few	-	TGTGCCAGCAGTGAATATTCCGGGCCCCAGAACACTGAAGCTTTCTTT	CASSEYSGPQNTEAFF
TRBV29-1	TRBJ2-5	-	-	TGCAGCGTTGGACAAGAGACCCAGTACTTC	CSVGQETQYF
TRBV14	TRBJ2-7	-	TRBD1	TGTGCCAGCAGCCATTTACCAGGGACAGGGGCCAACGAGCAGTACTTC	CASSHLPGTGANEQYF
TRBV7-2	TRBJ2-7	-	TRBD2	TGTGCCAGCAGCTTAACTCCACTAGCGGGGGAGGAGCAGTACTTC	CASSLTPLAGEEQYF
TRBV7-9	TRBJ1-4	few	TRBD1	TGTGCCAGCAGAGGCGGGACAGAGAATGAAAAACTGTTTTTT	CASRGGTENEKLFF
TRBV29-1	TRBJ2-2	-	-	TGCAGCGCCGAAGGGGGGGCGGGAACGAACACCGGGGAGCTGTTTTTT	CSAEGGAGTNTGELFF
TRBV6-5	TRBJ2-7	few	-	TGTGCCAGCAGTGTCGAGAGAAATTCCTACGAGCAGTACTTC	CASSVERNSYEQYF
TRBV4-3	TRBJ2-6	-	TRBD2	TGCGCCAGCAGCCAAGATGAGCGGGGGGGCTCTGGGGCCAACGTCCTGACTTTC	CASSQDERGGSGANVLTF
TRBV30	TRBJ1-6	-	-	TGTGCCTGGACAGCTAGCTCCTATAATTCACCCCTCCACTTT	CAWTASSYNSPLHF
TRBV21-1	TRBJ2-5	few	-	TGTGCCAGCAGCAAAGATGGGTGGGAGACCCAGTACTTC	CASSKDGWETQYF
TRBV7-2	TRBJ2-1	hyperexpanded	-	TGTGCCAGCAGCTCCCGATACAATGAGCAGTTCTTC	CASSSRYNEQFF
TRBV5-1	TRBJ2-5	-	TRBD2	TGCGCCAGCAGCCGCGGGACTAGCGGACAAGAGACCCAGTACTTC	CASSRGTSGQETQYF
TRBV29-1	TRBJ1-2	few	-	TGCAGCGTTGAAGATGTCCCCAGGGAGGTAGGGGGCTACACCTTC	CSVEDVPREVGGYTF
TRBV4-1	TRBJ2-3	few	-	TGCGCCAGCAGCCGAGGGACGGGAAGCACATATACTCAGTATTTT	CASSRGTGSTYTQYF
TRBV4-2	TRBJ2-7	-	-	TGTGCCAGCAGCCAAGCGGTCGGGCAAACCTACGAGCAGTACTTC	CASSQAVGQTYEQYF
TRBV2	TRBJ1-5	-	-	TGTGCCAGCAGTGCAGGGTCGGGGCATCAGCCCCAGCATTTT	CASSAGSGHQPQHF
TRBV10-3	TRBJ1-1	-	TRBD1	TGTGCCATCAGTCAGGGGGCGAACACTGAAGCTTTCTTT	CAISQGANTEAFF
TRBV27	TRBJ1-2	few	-	TGTGCCAGCAGTTTATTATCCTCCCAGGGATACATAGGCGGCTACACCTTC	CASSLLSSQGYIGGYTF
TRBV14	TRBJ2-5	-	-	TGTGCCAGCAGCCAACGGTTTGAGCTTGCCCAAGAGACCCAGTACTTC	CASSQRFELAQETQYF
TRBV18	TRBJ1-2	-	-	TGTGCCAGCTCACCACAGGACAGTAACTATGGCTACACCTTC	CASSPQDSNYGYTF
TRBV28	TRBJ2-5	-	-	TGTGCCAGCAGTTTAGCGGGGTACCAAGAGACCCAGTACTTC	CASSLAGYQETQYF
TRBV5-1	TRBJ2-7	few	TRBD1	TGCGCCAGCAGCCGGGACAGCAACTACGAGCAGTACTTC	CASSRDSNYEQYF
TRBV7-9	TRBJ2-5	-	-	TGTGCCAGCAGCTTCCGGGGGCGATATGAGACCCAGTACTTC	CASSFRGRYETQYF
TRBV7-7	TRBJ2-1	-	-	TGTGCTAGCAGTCCAAGCATAGGTAACAATGAGCAGTTCTTC	CASSPSIGNNEQFF
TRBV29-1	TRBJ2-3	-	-	TGCAGCGTTGAATTAGCGGAGGGCACAGATACGCAGTATTTT	CSVELAEGTDTQYF
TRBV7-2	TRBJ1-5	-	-	TGTGCCAGCAGCTTAGCGAGGTACCAGCCCCAGCATTTT	CASSLARYQPQHF
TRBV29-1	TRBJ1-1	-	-	TGCAGCGTTGATAAACAGGCTAACACTGAAGCTTTCTTT	CSVDKQANTEAFF
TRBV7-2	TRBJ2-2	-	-	TGTGCCAGCAGCTTAGGACTGGGAAACACCGGGGAGCTGTTTTTT	CASSLGLGNTGELFF
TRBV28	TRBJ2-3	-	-	TGTGCCAGCAGTTCTCCAGCCACAGATACGCAGTATTTT	CASSSPATDTQYF
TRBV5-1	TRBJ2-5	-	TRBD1	TGCGCCAGCAGCTCGGCAAAGACAGGGGGCGCGTGGGAGACCCAGTACTTC	CASSSAKTGGAWETQYF
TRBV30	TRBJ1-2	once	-	TGTGCCTGGAGTGTCCAGCGGAGATCCTATGGCTACACCTTC	CAWSVQRRSYGYTF
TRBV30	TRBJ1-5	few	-	TGTGCCTGGAGTACGGTGGGGGCGCGTCAGCCCCAGCATTTT	CAWSTVGARQPQHF
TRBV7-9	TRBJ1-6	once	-	TGTGCCAGCACCTGGGACAACCGGTCACCCCTCCACTTT	CASTWDNRSPLHF
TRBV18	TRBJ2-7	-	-	TGTGCCAGCTCACTCCAACTAGGGCGGGACGAGCAGTACTTC	CASSLQLGRDEQYF
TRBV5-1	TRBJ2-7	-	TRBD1	TGCGCCAGCAGCCCGCGATCGGGACAGAACTACGAGCAGTACTTC	CASSPRSGQNYEQYF
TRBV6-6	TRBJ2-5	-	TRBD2	TGTGCCAGCAGTCCCATAGGCGGGGGAGACTCAAGGACCCAGTACTTC	CASSPIGGGDSRTQYF
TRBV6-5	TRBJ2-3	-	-	TGTGCCAGCAGTCCCACCAGGGGAGATACGCAGTATTTT	CASSPTRGDTQYF
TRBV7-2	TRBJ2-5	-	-	TGTGCCAGCAGCCCAGACCCTCTGGTGGGAAAGACCCAGTACTTC	CASSPDPLVGKTQYF